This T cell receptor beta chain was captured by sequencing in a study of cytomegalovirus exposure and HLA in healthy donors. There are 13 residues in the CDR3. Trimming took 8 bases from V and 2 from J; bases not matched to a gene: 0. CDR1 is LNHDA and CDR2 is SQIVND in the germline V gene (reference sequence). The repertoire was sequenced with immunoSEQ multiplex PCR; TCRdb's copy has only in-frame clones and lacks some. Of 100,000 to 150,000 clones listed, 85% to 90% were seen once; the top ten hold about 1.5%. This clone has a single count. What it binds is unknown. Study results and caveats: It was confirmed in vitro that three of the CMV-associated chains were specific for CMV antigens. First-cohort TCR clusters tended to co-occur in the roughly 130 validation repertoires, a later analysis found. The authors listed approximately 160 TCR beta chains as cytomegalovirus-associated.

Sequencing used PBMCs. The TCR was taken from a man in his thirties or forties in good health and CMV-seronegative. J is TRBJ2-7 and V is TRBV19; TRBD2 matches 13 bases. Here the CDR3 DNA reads TGTGCCAGTGGACTAGCGGGGGCCTACGAGCAGTACTTC. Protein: CASGLAGAYEQYF.